The clone carrying this TCR beta chain is deemed medium-sized. What it recognizes is unknown. Clones were sequenced by immunoSEQ multiplex PCR, and TCRdb holds only the in-frame ones, with some missing. There are under 4,500 clones in the sample; less than 50% occur only once, and around 5.4% lies in the top ten. The sample belongs to a study of T cells in localized non-small cell lung cancer. Findings and limits, study-wide: Of the tissues analyzed, uninvolved adjacent lung showed maximal T cell clonality, greater than tumor. Turning up in adjacent lung were a median around 60 of the top 100 tumor clones. A single tumor region was sequenced, leaving heterogeneity possible.

The receptor's source is a woman aged 40-69 years with stage I lung adenocarcinoma. Sequences were derived from lung tumor tissue, sampled before any cancer treatment.

In DNA, the CDR3 is TGTGCCAGCAGCTACGGCGGGACACCCCGGAGAGAGACCCAGTACTTC. This translates into CASSYGGTPRRETQYF. This chain links TRBV11-3 with TRBJ2-5; D is possibly TRBD1 or TRBD2 (6 bases each). The V end lost 4 bases, the J end lost 4 bases, and 19 bases lay between the germline ends. Germline CDR1 reads SGHNT; CDR2 reads YENEEA. The CDR3 covers 16 residues.